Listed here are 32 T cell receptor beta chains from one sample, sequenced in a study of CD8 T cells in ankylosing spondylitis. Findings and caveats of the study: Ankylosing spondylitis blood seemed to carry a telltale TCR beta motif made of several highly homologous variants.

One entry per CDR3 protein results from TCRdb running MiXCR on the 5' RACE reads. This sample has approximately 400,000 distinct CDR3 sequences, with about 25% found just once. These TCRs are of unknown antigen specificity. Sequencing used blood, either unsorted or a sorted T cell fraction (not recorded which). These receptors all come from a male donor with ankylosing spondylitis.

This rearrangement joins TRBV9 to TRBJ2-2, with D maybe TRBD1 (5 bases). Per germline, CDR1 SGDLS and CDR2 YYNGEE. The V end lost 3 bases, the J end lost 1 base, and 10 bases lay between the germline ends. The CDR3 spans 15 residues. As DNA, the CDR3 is TGTGCCAGCAGCGCGGCAGGGTGGAACACCGGGGAGCTGTTTTTT. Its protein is CASSAAGWNTGELFF.

CDR3 coding DNA: TGCGCCAGCAGCCCGGGACAGGCAGCTAACTATGGCTACACCTTC. It encodes CASSPGQAANYGYTF. J is TRBJ1-2 and V is TRBV5-1; 8 bases agree with TRBD1. With V trimmed by 4 bases and J by 0 bases, 5 bases remained unmatched. Per the germline V gene, CDR1 is SGHRS and CDR2 is YFSETQ. This CDR3 spans 15 amino acids.

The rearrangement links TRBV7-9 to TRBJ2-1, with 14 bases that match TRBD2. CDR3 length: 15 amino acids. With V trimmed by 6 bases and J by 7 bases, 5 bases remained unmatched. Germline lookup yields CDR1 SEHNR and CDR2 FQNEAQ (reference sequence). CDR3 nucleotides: TGTGCCAGCAGGCAAGGGACTAGCGGGAGAAATGAGCAGTTCTTC. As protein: CASRQGTSGRNEQFF.

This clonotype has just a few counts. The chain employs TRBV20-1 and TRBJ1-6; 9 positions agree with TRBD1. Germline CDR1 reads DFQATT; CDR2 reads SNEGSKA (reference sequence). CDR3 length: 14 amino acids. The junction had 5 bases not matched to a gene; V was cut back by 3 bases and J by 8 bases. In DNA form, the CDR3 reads TGCAGTGCTAGTCGGGACAGGGCTGATTCACCCCTCCACTTT. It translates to CSASRDRADSPLHF.

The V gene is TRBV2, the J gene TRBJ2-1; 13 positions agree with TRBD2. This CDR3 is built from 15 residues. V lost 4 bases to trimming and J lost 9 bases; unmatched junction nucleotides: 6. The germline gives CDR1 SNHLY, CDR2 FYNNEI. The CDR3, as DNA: TGTGCCAGCAGTGGGAGGACTAGCGGGAGTTCTGAGCAGTTCTTC. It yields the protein CASSGRTSGSSEQFF.

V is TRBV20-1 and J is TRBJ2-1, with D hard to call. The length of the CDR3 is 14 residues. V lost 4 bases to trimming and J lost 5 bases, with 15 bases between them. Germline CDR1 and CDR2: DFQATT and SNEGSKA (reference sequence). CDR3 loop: CSAMSTDWHNEQFF. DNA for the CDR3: TGCAGTGCTATGTCGACCGACTGGCACAATGAGCAGTTCTTC.

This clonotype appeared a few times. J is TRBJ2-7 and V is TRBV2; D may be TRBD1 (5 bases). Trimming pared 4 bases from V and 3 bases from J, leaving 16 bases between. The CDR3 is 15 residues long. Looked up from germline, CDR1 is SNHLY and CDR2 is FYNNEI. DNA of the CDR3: TGTGCCAGCAGTGCGCTGGACATCCGTGGCTACGAGCAGTACTTC. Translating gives CASSALDIRGYEQYF.

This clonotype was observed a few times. In DNA, the CDR3 is TGTGCCAGCAGTTTAACCCACAGGCGGCAGGGTACGCAGTATTTT. Residues: CASSLTHRRQGTQYF. The chain recombines TRBV12-3 or TRBV12-4 with TRBJ2-3, with D possibly being TRBD1 (5 bases). This CDR3 spans 15 amino acids. The V and J ends lost 2 bases and 8 bases respectively, with 17 bases between them.

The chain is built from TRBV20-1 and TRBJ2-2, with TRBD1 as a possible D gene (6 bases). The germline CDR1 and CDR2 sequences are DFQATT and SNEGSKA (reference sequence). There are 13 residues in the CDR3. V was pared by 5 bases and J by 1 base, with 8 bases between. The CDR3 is CSALTGNTGELFF. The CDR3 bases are TGCAGTGCTTTGACAGGGAACACCGGGGAGCTGTTTTTT.

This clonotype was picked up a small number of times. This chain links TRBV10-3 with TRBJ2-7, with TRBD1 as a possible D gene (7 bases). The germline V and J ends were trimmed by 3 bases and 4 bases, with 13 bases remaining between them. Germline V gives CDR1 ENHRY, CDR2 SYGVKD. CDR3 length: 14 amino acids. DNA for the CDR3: TGTGCCATCAGTGATAAGGGGGCGGGATACGAGCAGTACGTC. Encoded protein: CAISDKGAGYEQYV.

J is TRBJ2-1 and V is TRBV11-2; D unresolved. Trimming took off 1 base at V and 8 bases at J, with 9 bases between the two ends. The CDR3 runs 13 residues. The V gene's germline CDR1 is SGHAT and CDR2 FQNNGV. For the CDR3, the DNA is TGTGCCAGCAGCTTAGGTGGAGTTGATGAGCAGTTCTTC. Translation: CASSLGGVDEQFF. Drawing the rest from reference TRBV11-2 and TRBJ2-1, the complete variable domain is EAGVAQSPRYKIIEKRQSVAFWCNPISGHATLYWYQQILGQGPKLLIQFQNNGVVDDSQLPKDRFSAERLKGVDSTLKIQPAKLEDSAVYLCASSLGGVDEQFFGPGTRLTVL.

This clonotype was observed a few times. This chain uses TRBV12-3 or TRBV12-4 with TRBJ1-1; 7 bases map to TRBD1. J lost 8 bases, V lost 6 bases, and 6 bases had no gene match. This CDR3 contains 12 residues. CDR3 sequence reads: CASRPGTAEAFF. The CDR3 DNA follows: TGTGCCAGCAGACCCGGGACAGCCGAAGCTTTCTTT.

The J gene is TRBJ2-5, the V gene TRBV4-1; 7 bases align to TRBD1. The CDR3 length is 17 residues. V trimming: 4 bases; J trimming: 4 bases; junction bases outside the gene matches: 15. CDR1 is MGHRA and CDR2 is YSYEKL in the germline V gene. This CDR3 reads CASSLTPQGVRGETQYF. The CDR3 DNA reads TGCGCCAGCAGCCTCACCCCCCAGGGGGTCAGAGGAGAGACCCAGTACTTC.

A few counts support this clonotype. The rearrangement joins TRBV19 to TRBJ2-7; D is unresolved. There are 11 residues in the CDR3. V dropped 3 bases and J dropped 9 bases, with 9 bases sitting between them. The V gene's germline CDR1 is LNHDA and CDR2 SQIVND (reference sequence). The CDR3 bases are TGTGCCAGTAGTATCGGGCCCTCGCAGTACTTC. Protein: CASSIGPSQYF.

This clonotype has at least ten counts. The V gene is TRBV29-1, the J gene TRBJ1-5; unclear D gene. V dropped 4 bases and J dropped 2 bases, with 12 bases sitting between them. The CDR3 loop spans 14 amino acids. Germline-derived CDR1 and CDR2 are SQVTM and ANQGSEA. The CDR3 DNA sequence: TGCAGCGTTGTTACAACCGGGGGCAATCAGCCCCAGCATTTT. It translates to CSVVTTGGNQPQHF.

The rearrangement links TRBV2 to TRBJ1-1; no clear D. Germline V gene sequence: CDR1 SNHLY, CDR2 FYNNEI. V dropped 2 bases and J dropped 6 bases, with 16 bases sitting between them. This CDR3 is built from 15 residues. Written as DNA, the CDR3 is TGTGCCAGCAGTGAACGGTCCAGACGGCGGTCTGAAGCTTTCTTT. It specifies CASSERSRRRSEAFF. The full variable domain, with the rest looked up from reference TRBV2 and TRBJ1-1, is EPEVTQTPSHQVTQMGQEVILRCVPISNHLYFYWYRQILGQKVEFLVSFYNNEISEKSEIFDDQFSVERPDGSNFTLKIRSTKLEDSAMYFCASSERSRRRSEAFFGQGTRLTVV.

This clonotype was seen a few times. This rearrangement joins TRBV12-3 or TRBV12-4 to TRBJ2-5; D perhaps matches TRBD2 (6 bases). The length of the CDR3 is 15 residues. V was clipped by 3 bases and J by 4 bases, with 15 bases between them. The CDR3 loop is CASSLYGGEGETQYF. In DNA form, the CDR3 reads TGTGCCAGCAGTTTGTACGGCGGGGAAGGAGAGACCCAGTACTTC.

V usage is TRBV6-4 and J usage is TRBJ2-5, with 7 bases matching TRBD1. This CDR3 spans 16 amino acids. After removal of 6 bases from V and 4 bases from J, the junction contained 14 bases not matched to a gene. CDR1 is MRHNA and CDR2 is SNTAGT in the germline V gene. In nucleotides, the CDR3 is TGTGCCAGCAGCCGTGGTAGGGGGCGCTTTGGAGAGACCCAGTACTTC. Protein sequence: CASSRGRGRFGETQYF.

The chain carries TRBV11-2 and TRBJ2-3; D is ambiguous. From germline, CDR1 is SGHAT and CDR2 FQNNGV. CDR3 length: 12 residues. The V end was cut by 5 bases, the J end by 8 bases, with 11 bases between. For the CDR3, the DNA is TGTGCCAGCAGCCCCAGCTATGCTACGCAGTATTTT. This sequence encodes CASSPSYATQYF. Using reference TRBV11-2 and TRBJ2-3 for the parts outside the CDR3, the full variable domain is EAGVAQSPRYKIIEKRQSVAFWCNPISGHATLYWYQQILGQGPKLLIQFQNNGVVDDSQLPKDRFSAERLKGVDSTLKIQPAKLEDSAVYLCASSPSYATQYFGPGTRLTVL.

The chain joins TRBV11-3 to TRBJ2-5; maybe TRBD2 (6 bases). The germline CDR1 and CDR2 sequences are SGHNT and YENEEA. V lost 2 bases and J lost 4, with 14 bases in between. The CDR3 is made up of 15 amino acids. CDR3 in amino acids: CASSLNGGNGETQYF. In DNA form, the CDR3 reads TGTGCCAGCAGCTTAAACGGGGGTAACGGAGAGACCCAGTACTTC.

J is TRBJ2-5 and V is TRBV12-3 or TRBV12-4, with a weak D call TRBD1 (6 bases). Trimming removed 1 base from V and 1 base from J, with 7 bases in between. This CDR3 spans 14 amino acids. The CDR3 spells CASSLVGAQETQYF. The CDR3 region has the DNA TGTGCCAGCAGTTTAGTGGGGGCCCAAGAGACCCAGTACTTC.

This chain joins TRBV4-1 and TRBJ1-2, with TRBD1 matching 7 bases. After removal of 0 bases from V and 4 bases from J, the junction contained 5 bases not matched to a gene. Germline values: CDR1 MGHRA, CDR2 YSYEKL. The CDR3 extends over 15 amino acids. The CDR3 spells CASSQDPGQIYGYTF. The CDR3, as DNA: TGCGCCAGCAGCCAAGATCCGGGACAGATCTATGGCTACACCTTC.

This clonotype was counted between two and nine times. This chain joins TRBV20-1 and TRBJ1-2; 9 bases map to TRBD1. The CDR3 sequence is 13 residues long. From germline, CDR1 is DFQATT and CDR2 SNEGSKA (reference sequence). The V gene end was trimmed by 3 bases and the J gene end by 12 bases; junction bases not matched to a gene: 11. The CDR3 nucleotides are TGCAGTGCTAGGGGACAGGGCGGAATCCCTGACACCTTC. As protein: CSARGQGGIPDTF.

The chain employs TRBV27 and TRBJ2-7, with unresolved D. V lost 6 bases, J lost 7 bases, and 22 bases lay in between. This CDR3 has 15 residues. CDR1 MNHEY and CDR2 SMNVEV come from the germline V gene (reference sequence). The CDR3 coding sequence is TGTGCCAGCAGATCCGGTACGGGTTCGTTTTGGGAGCAGTACTTC. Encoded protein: CASRSGTGSFWEQYF.

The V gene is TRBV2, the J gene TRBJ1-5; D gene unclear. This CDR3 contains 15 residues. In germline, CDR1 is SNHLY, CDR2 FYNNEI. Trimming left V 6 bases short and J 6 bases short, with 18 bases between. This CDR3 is CASSGTSTGGQPQHF. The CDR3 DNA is TGTGCCAGCAGCGGTACCTCGACTGGTGGTCAGCCCCAGCATTTT.

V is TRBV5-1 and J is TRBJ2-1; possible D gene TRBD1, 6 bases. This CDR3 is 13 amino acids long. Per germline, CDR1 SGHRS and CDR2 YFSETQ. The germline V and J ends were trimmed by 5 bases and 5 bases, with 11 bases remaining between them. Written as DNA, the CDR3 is TGCGCCAGCAGTGCTGGGACACACAATGAGCAGTTCTTC. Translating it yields CASSAGTHNEQFF.

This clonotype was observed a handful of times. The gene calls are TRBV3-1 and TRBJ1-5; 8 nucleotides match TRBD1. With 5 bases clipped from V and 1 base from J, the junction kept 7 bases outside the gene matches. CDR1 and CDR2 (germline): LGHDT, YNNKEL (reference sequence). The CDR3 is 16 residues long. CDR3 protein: CASSVGRQGSNQPQHF. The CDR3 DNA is TGTGCCAGCAGCGTAGGGCGACAGGGGAGCAATCAGCCCCAGCATTTT.

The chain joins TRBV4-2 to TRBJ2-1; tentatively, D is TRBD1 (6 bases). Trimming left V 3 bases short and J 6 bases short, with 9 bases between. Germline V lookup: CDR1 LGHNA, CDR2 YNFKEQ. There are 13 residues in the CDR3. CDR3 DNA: TGTGCCAGCAGCCAGTCGGACAGCAATGAGCAGTTCTTC. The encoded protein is CASSQSDSNEQFF.

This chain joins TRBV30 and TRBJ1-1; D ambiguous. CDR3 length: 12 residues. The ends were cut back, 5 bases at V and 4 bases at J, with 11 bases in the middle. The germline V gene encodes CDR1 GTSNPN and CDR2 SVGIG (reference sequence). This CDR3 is CAWAGLGTEAFF. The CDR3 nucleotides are TGTGCCTGGGCCGGTTTGGGCACTGAAGCTTTCTTT.

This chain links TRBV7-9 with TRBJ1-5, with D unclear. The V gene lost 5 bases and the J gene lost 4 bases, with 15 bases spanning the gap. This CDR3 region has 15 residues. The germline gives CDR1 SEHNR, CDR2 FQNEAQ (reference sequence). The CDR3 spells CASSPAGKKNQPQHF. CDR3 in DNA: TGTGCCAGCAGCCCCGCTGGGAAAAAGAATCAGCCCCAGCATTTT. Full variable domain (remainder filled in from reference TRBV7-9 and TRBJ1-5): DTGVSQNPRHKITKRGQNVTFRCDPISEHNRLYWYRQTLGQGPEFLTYFQNEAQLEKSRLLSDRFSAERPKGSFSTLEIQRTEQGDSAMYLCASSPAGKKNQPQHFGDGTRLSIL.

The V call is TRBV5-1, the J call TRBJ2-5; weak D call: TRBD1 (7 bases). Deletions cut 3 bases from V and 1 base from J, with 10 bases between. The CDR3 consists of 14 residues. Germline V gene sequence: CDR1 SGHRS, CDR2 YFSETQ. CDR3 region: CASSWGDSQETQYF. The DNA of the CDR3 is TGCGCCAGCAGCTGGGGGGACAGCCAAGAGACCCAGTACTTC.

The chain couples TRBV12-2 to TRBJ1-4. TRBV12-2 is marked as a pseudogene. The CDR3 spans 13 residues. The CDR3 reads CASPRRTNEKLFF. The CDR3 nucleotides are TGTGCAAGCCCAAGAAGAACTAATGAAAAACTGTTTTTT.